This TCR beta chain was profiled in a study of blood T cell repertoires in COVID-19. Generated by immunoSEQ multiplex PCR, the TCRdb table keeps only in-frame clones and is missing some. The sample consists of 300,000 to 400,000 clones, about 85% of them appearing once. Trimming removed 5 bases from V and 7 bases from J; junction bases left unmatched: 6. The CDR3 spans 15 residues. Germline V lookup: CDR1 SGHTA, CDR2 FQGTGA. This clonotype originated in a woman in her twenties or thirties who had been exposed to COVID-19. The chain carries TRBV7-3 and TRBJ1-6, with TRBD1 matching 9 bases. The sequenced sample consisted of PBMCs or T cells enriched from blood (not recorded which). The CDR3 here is CASSTQQGANSPLHF. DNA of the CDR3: TGTGCCAGCAGCACCCAACAGGGGGCGAATTCACCCCTCCACTTT. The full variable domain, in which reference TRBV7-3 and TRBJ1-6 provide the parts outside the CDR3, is GAGVSQTPSNKVTEKGKYVELRCDPISGHTALYWYRQSLGQGPEFLIYFQGTGAADDSGLPNDRFFAVRPEGSVSTLKIQRTERGDSAVYLCASSTQQGANSPLHFGNGTRLTVT.